This TCR beta chain was recorded in a study of blood T cells in healthy people across ages. The extraction recovered at least 6 micrograms of total RNA per sample. The CDR3 covers 13 residues. CDR1 and CDR2 from the germline V gene are MNHEY and SVGEGT. V gave up 4 bases and J gave up 2 bases, with 8 bases separating them. Next came a second PCR, run for roughly 6 to 11 cycles, which used a sample-barcoded 5' primer along with a J-beta primer mix. Every cDNA molecule bore a tag from a template-switch adaptor containing 12 random nucleotides. TCRdb redid the calling of the 5' RACE reads with MiXCR, one entry per CDR3 protein. The sample carries more than 700,000 distinct CDR3 sequences, around 50% recorded once. In this sample, this clonotype turned up many times.

Sequencing was carried out using blood. The receptor was derived from a man older than 75 in good health. The chain is built from TRBV6-2 or TRBV6-3 and TRBJ2-5, with no clear D. The CDR3 region is CASSSSSQETQYF. The CDR3 DNA is TGTGCCAGCAGTTCTTCTAGTCAAGAGACCCAGTACTTC.